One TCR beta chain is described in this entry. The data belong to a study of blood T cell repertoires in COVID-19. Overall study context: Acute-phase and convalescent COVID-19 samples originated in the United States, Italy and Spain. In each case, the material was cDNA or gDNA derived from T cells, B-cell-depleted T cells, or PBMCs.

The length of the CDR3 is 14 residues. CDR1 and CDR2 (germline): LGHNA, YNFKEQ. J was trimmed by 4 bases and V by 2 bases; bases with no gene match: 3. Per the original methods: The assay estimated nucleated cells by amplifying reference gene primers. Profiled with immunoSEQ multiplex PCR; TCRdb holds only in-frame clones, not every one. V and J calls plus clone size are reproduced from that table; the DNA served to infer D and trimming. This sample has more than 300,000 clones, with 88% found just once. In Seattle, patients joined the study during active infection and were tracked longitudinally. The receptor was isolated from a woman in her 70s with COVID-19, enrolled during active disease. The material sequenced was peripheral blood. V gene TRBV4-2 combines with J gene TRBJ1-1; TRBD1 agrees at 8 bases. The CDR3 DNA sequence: TGTGCCAGCAGCCAAACGACAGGGGTCACTGAAGCTTTCTTT. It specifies CASSQTTGVTEAFF.